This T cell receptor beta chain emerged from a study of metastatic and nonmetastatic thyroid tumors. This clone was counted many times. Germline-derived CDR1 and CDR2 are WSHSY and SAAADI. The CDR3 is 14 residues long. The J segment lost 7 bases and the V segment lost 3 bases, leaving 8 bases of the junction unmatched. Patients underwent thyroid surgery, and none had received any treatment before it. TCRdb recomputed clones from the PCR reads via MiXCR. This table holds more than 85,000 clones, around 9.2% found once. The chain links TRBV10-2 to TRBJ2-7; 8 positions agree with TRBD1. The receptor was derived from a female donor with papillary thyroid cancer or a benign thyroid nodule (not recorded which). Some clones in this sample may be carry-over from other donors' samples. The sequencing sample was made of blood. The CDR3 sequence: CASSDSQGAREQYF. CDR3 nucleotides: TGCGCCAGCAGTGATAGCCAGGGGGCGCGGGAGCAGTACTTC.